This T cell receptor (beta chain) is drawn from a study of beta chain features in type 1 diabetes. Whole-study findings and limits: TCRB CDR3s were moderately but significantly shorter in Type 1 diabetes patients in all four CD4+ subsets. Whether TCRB rearrangement is influenced by HLA type went unresolved here.

The CDR3 extends over 14 amino acids. Germline values: CDR1 SGHRS, CDR2 YFSETQ. V lost 4 bases to trimming and J lost 8 bases, with 16 bases between them. Since all of the isolated RNA was reverse transcribed, expressed TCRB transcripts were what got sequenced. Clones were read by immunoSEQ multiplex PCR, and TCRdb kept only the in-frame ones, dropping some. The repertoire includes about 900,000 clones, roughly 15% of them detected once, and roughly 0.025% sits in the top ten. Points on this clone: Its antigen is as yet unknown.

CD4+ naive, central memory, regulatory and stem cell-like memory cells were sorted via CD45RO/CCR7/CD25/CD127/CD95/CD27. Sequenced input: naive CD4+ T cells from blood. The gene calls are TRBV5-1 and TRBJ2-1, with D maybe TRBD2 (5 bases). This sequence originates from a woman under 30 in good health. The DNA for the CDR3 is TGCGCCAGCAGCCCAGGACTGGTTTTGGATGAGCAGTTCTTC. This translates into CASSPGLVLDEQFF.